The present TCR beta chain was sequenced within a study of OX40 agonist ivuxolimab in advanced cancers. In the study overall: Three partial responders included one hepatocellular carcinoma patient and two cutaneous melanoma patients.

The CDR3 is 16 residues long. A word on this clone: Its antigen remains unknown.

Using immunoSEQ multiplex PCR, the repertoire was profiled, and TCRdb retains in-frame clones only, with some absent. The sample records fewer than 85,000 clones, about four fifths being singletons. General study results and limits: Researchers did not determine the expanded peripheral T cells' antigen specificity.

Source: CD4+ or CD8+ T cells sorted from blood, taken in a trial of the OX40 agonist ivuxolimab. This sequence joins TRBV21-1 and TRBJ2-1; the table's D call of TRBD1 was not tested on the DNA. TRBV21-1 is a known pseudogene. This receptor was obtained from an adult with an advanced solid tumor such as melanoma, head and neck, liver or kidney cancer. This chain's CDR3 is CASSKSPDSSYNEQFF. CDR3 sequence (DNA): TGTGCCAGCAGCAAATCCCCGGACAGCTCCTACAATGAGCAGTTCTTC.